Below are 20 T cell receptor beta chains sequenced from a single sample in a study of CD8 T cells in Susac syndrome (dated by TCRdb to the late 2010s). Preparation of the library involved the immunoSEQ multiplex PCR assay. RNA was extracted using the RNeasy kit, and roughly 0.45 to 1 microgram was reverse transcribed with random hexamers. The public reads were reanalyzed by TCRdb: fastp trimming at Q25, MiXCR alignment, in-frame beta chains only. CDR3 protein duplicates are merged, each entry listing the most common genes and DNA. The sample table lists hundreds of thousands of distinct CDR3 sequences, around 89% of them with a count of one. Around 0.18% of the sample belongs to the ten largest clones. Sequencing used CD8+ T cells from PBMCs. These TCRs come from a human donor with multiple sclerosis.

This chain links TRBV10-3 with TRBJ2-1; tentative D call: TRBD2 (6 bases). V was shortened by 4 bases and J by 8 bases, with 21 bases between the two germline ends. Germline V gives CDR1 ENHRY, CDR2 SYGVKD. The CDR3 totals 16 residues. The CDR3 DNA sequence: TGTGCCATCAGTGTCGGAGCTAGCGACTCCGGCTATGAGCAGTTCTTC. Translation gives CAISVGASDSGYEQFF.

The rearrangement joins TRBV9 to TRBJ2-5, with 9 nucleotides matching TRBD2. The trim removed 0 bases at V and 5 bases at J, leaving 8 bases unmatched. The CDR3 has 16 amino acids. Germline values: CDR1 SGDLS, CDR2 YYNGEE. CDR3 amino acids: CASSVEGSGSGETQYF. The DNA for the CDR3 is TGTGCCAGCAGCGTAGAGGGTAGCGGGAGCGGGGAGACCCAGTACTTC.

This sequence joins TRBV24-1 and TRBJ2-1; TRBD1 might be the D (5 bases). This CDR3 has 14 amino acids. Trimming took off 5 bases at V and 3 bases at J, with 10 bases between the two ends. Germline assignment: CDR1 KGHDR and CDR2 SFDVKD. CDR3 nucleotides: TGTGCCACCAGTGGGACAAGGGGCTACAATGAGCAGTTCTTC. It yields the protein CATSGTRGYNEQFF.

The gene calls are TRBV11-2 and TRBJ2-3; D might be TRBD2 (5 bases). V was pared by 3 bases and J by 3 bases, with 19 bases between. CDR1 is SGHAT, CDR2 FQNNGV, per germline. CDR3 length: 17 residues. CDR3 coding DNA: TGTGCCAGCAGCTTCCCCGTAGGAGCCGAGGGAACAGATACGCAGTATTTT. Residues: CASSFPVGAEGTDTQYF.

The chain carries TRBV7-9 and TRBJ2-5; D gene ambiguous. Germline V CDR1 and CDR2: SEHNR, FQNEAQ (reference sequence). There are 12 residues in the CDR3. Trimming removed 7 bases from V and 3 bases from J, with 9 bases in between. CDR3 region: CASTSRKETQYF. CDR3 coding DNA: TGTGCCAGCACCAGCAGGAAAGAGACCCAGTACTTC.

The chain couples TRBV6-6 to TRBJ2-1; TRBD2 aligns across 11 bases. Trimming at V came to 6 bases and at J to 4 bases, leaving 8 bases not matched to a gene. The CDR3 consists of 16 residues. The germline V gene encodes CDR1 MNHNY and CDR2 SVGAGI (reference sequence). The CDR3 loop reads CASRKTLAGGYNEQFF. The CDR3 coding sequence is TGTGCCAGCAGAAAGACCCTAGCGGGGGGATACAATGAGCAGTTCTTC.

V usage is TRBV2 and J usage is TRBJ2-5, with D uncertain. Trimming took off 7 bases at V and 5 bases at J, with 14 bases between the two ends. The CDR3 has 13 residues. Germline CDR1 SNHLY, CDR2 FYNNEI. As DNA, the CDR3 is TGTGCCAGCAAGCCCAATACCGGGGAGACCCAGTACTTC. This translates into CASKPNTGETQYF.

The chain is built from TRBV6-2 or TRBV6-3 and TRBJ2-7; possible D gene TRBD1, 6 bases. Per germline, CDR1 MNHEY and CDR2 SVGEGT. Trimming shortened V by 7 bases and J by 5 bases, and 9 bases separated the two germline ends. The CDR3 is 11 residues long. CDR3 DNA sequence: TGTGCCAGCATACAGGGCCACGAGCAGTACTTC. This encodes CASIQGHEQYF.

The chain employs TRBV27 and TRBJ2-3, with 9 bases identical to TRBD2. J was trimmed by 2 bases and V by 2 bases; bases with no gene match: 2. Per the germline V gene, CDR1 is MNHEY and CDR2 is SMNVEV (reference sequence). The length of the CDR3 is 15 residues. DNA for the CDR3: TGTGCCAGCAGTTTAGCGGGAGGGTACACAGATACGCAGTATTTT. It yields the protein CASSLAGGYTDTQYF.

In its sample, this clonotype was seen once. The rearrangement uses TRBV27 and TRBJ2-4; D is unclear. Per germline, CDR1 MNHEY and CDR2 SMNVEV (reference sequence). The CDR3 is 15 amino acids. The V end lost 6 bases, the J end lost 5 bases, and 17 bases lay between the germline ends. As DNA, the CDR3 is TGTGCCAGCAGCCCTTCGCGTGGGATCGAAAACATTCAGTACTTC. As protein: CASSPSRGIENIQYF.

The chain recombines TRBV7-9 with TRBJ2-1; TRBD2 matches 7 bases. This CDR3 has 16 residues. J gave up 0 bases and V 7 bases, and 9 bases lay outside the gene matches. Germline V gene lookup returns CDR1 SEHNR and CDR2 FQNEAQ (reference sequence). The CDR3 region has the DNA TGTGCCAGCACCCGATTGGGGGGGACCTCCTACAATGAGCAGTTCTTC. It translates to CASTRLGGTSYNEQFF.

This clonotype was counted a few times. The chain uses TRBV7-2 and TRBJ2-7; TRBD1 aligns across 9 bases. This CDR3 comprises 16 residues. V shed 5 bases, J shed 3 bases, and the junction held 11 bases outside the gene matches. CDR1 and CDR2 from the germline V gene are SGHTA and FQGNSA. The CDR3 DNA reads TGTGCCAGCAGCGACTCCGGGACAGGGACATACTACGAGCAGTACTTC. Encoded protein: CASSDSGTGTYYEQYF.

This rearrangement joins TRBV14 to TRBJ2-7; 11 nucleotides agree with TRBD2. Germline V gene lookup returns CDR1 SGHDN and CDR2 FVKESK. V shed 3 bases and J 3 bases; nucleotides not matched to a gene: 4. The CDR3 contains 15 residues. The CDR3 reads CASSHATSGGYEQYF. The DNA of the CDR3 is TGTGCCAGCAGCCACGCTACTAGCGGGGGCTACGAGCAGTACTTC.

V and J are TRBV24-1 and TRBJ2-3; D is possibly TRBD1 or TRBD2 (5 bases each). V gave up 7 bases and J gave up 1 base, with 14 bases separating them. The CDR3 is made up of 15 amino acids. Germline CDR1 is KGHDR and CDR2 is SFDVKD. This CDR3 is CATSPSSGRTDTQYF. DNA of the CDR3: TGTGCCACCAGCCCCTCCTCGGGGCGCACAGATACGCAGTATTTT.

This sequence joins TRBV10-3 and TRBJ1-1; 7 bases are a match to TRBD1. Germline values: CDR1 ENHRY, CDR2 SYGVKD. The CDR3 has 14 amino acids. V gave up 7 bases and J gave up 3 bases; unmatched junction bases: 8. CDR3 residues: CAITEPGGDTEAFF. For the CDR3, the DNA is TGTGCCATCACCGAGCCAGGGGGAGACACTGAAGCTTTCTTT.

About this clonotype itself: At one boundary the junction diverges from the germline segment, which might be a read error. The gene calls are TRBV11-2 and TRBJ2-3; TRBD2 is a possible D gene (5 bases). Germline lookup yields CDR1 SGHAT and CDR2 FQNNGV. CDR3 length equals 16 residues. The CDR3 region is CASSLSRVVGTDTQYF. CDR3 bases: TGTGCCAGCAGCTTATCGAGGGTAGTGGGCACAGATACGCAGTACTTT.

V and J are TRBV27 and TRBJ2-3, with a weak D call TRBD1 (6 bases). The germline gives CDR1 MNHEY, CDR2 SMNVEV (reference sequence). The CDR3 extends over 13 amino acids. The V end was cut by 8 bases, the J end by 2 bases, with 11 bases between. The CDR3: CASSGGLTDTQYF. DNA for the CDR3: TGTGCCAGCTCTGGGGGCCTCACAGATACGCAGTATTTT.

Regarding this clonotype: The conserved closing phenylalanine or tryptophan is absent in this CDR3, likely reflecting a read error. For the CDR3, the DNA is TGCAGCGTTGGGCAGGGAGATGGAGACGAGCAGTACCTC. This sequence encodes CSVGQGDGDEQYL. V gene TRBV29-1 combines with J gene TRBJ2-7, with D perhaps TRBD1 or TRBD2 (5 bases each). Trimming took off 4 bases at V and 5 bases at J, with 15 bases between the two ends. This CDR3 comprises 13 residues. Per germline, CDR1 SQVTM and CDR2 ANQGSEA.

This clonotype has only one observation. This chain uses TRBV18 with TRBJ2-1; either TRBD1 or TRBD2 may fit D (5 bases each). The CDR3 loop spans 14 amino acids. Trimming stripped 3 bases from V and 6 bases from J, with 12 bases between. Per the germline V gene, CDR1 is KGHSH and CDR2 is LQKENI. CDR3 coding DNA: TGTGCCAGCTCACCGTGGGACGGATCCAATGAGCAGTTCTTC. This gives the protein CASSPWDGSNEQFF.

The chain has TRBV3-1 and TRBJ2-1; D tentatively fits TRBD1 or TRBD2 (5 bases each). The length of the CDR3 is 16 residues. Germline V CDR1 and CDR2: LGHDT, YNNKEL (reference sequence). The V end lost 2 bases, the J end lost 3 bases, and 14 bases lay between the germline ends. The CDR3 here is CASSQQIGDRYNEQFF. The CDR3 nucleotides read TGTGCCAGCAGCCAACAGATCGGGGACCGCTACAATGAGCAGTTCTTC.